This is a list of T cell receptor beta chains from one sample in a study of early T cells in non-severe SARS-CoV-2 infection. TCRdb passed the 5' RACE reads through MiXCR, listing each CDR3 protein once. This table holds nearly 70,000 distinct CDR3 sequences, approximately 4.6% found once. Sequences were derived from whole blood, sampled at baseline. All receptors come from an adult who was a healthcare worker with PCR-confirmed SARS-CoV-2 infection or an uninfected control (not recorded which). The donor label of this sample is uncertain. Each CDR3 is given with its conserved first and last residue. D genes are given only for firm matches. Clone sizes are given selectively: once, few, many, or a class where the clone is expanded.

j_gene | v_gene | abundance | d_gene | CDR3nt | CDR3aa
TRBJ1-2 | TRBV21-1 | . | . | TGTGCCAGCAGCAAAGCGCTGGGAGGGGGCCGTAACTATGGCTACACCTTC | CASSKALGGGRNYGYTF
TRBJ2-5 | TRBV7-8 | many | . | TGTGCCAGCAGCTTATGGCAGGCTTCAGAGACCCAGTACTTC | CASSLWQASETQYF
TRBJ2-7 | TRBV29-1 | many | . | TGCAGCGTTGAACTAGCGGGGACAGGGGTCTCCTACGAGCAGTACTTC | CSVELAGTGVSYEQYF
TRBJ2-3 | TRBV6-2/TRBV6-3 | many | TRBD2 | TGTGCCAGCAGTTCAGGAGACCTGGGAGGGACAGATACGCAGTATTTT | CASSSGDLGGTDTQYF
TRBJ1-5 | TRBV6-5 | few | . | TGTGCCAGCAGTCCGGGGCGTAATCAGCCCCAGCATTTT | CASSPGRNQPQHF
TRBJ2-7 | TRBV19 | . | . | TGTGCCAGTAGTACCCAAAACGGGGCAGTCTACGAGCAGTACTTC | CASSTQNGAVYEQYF
TRBJ2-7 | TRBV5-1 | few | TRBD1 | TGCGCCAGCAGCTTGTATGGACAGGAGTCCTACGAGCAGTACTTC | CASSLYGQESYEQYF
TRBJ1-1 | TRBV6-1 | many | . | TGTGCCAGCAGCGCAGTCAGGGACACTGAAGCTTTCTTT | CASSAVRDTEAFF
TRBJ2-5 | TRBV6-1 | few | . | TGTGCCAGCAGTGAAACTTTGCTCCAAGAGACCCAGTACTTC | CASSETLLQETQYF
TRBJ1-5 | TRBV7-9 | few | . | TGTGCCAGCACCTTTGGCGGGTGGAATCAGCCCCAGCATTTT | CASTFGGWNQPQHF
TRBJ2-3 | TRBV7-6 | . | TRBD2 | TGTGCCAGCAGCTTAGGCTGGCTACCTAGCGGGGGGAACACAGATACGCAGTATTTT | CASSLGWLPSGGNTDTQYF
TRBJ1-3 | TRBV19 | many | . | TGTGCCAGTACTCGGGACTTCTCTGGAAACACCATATATTTT | CASTRDFSGNTIYF
TRBJ2-5 | TRBV11-3 | few | . | TGTGCCAGCAGCCCGGGAATGGAGAGGCCTCAAGAGACCCAGTACTTC | CASSPGMERPQETQYF
TRBJ2-7 | TRBV20-1 | many | . | TGCAGTGCTAGAAGTCCCAGCCCCTACGAGCAGTACTTC | CSARSPSPYEQYF
TRBJ1-2 | TRBV4-2 | few | TRBD1 | TGTGCCAGCAGCCAAGCCGACAGGGTACAATATGGCTACACCTTC | CASSQADRVQYGYTF
TRBJ2-3 | TRBV7-9 | many | . | TGTGCCAGCAGCTCTCCCCTCGGAGTGGATACAGATACGCAGTATTTT | CASSSPLGVDTDTQYF
TRBJ1-3 | TRBV20-1 | . | TRBD1 | TGCAGTGCTACCAGTACAAAACAGGGGGCGGCGGTCGGAAACACCATATATTTT | CSATSTKQGAAVGNTIYF
TRBJ2-7 | TRBV5-4 | many | . | TGTGCCAGCAGCCCTACCAGGGGGGACTACGAGCAGTACTTC | CASSPTRGDYEQYF
TRBJ1-5 | TRBV12-3/TRBV12-4 | many | TRBD1 | TGTGCCAGCAGTTTGGGACAGGGGTTAAGTCAGCCCCAGCATTTT | CASSLGQGLSQPQHF
TRBJ1-4 | TRBV5-1 | . | . | TGCGCCAGCAGCTGGATGGGACCGGCACCTAATGAAAAACTGTTTTTT | CASSWMGPAPNEKLFF
TRBJ1-2 | TRBV10-3 | many | . | TGTGCCATCAGTGACAAGGGGAAGGGGAGCGCCTATGGCTACACCTTC | CAISDKGKGSAYGYTF
TRBJ1-4 | TRBV12-3/TRBV12-4 | many | . | TGTGCCAGCAGTCCTGACCCGGACGGGGAACAACTGTTTTTT | CASSPDPDGEQLFF
TRBJ2-2 | TRBV24-1 | . | TRBD1 | TGTGCCACCAGTGACCGCGGACAGGGGAGGACCGGGGAGCTGTTTTTT | CATSDRGQGRTGELFF
TRBJ2-3 | TRBV4-3 | many | . | TGCGCCAGCAGCCAAGAAGAAGGGCCCACAGATACGCAGTATTTT | CASSQEEGPTDTQYF
TRBJ1-6 | TRBV4-3 | many | . | TGCGCCAGCAGCCGTGGCGATGCGAATTCACCCCTCCACTTT | CASSRGDANSPLHF
TRBJ1-6 | TRBV5-8 | . | . | TGTGCCAGCCCCGGGACTGAAGTTTATAATTCACCCCTCCACTTT | CASPGTEVYNSPLHF
TRBJ1-2 | TRBV7-2 | many | . | TGTGCCAGCAGCTTAATAGCAGCTAACTATGGCTACACCTTC | CASSLIAANYGYTF
TRBJ1-6 | TRBV6-1 | . | . | TGTGCCAGCATACAGGCGAATAATTCACCCCTCCACTTT | CASIQANNSPLHF
TRBJ2-2 | TRBV11-2 | . | TRBD1 | TGTGCCAGCAGCCCTCGGACAGGGGAGGTTACCGGGGAGCTGTTTTTT | CASSPRTGEVTGELFF